The 14 T cell receptor beta chains in this list originate from one sample, sequenced in a study of blood T cell repertoires in COVID-19. Clones were read by immunoSEQ multiplex PCR, and TCRdb kept only the in-frame ones, dropping some. The data hold 350,000 to 400,000 clones, with roughly 90% observed a single time. Material for sequencing was peripheral blood. Receptor source: a woman aged 55-75 years with COVID-19, enrolled during active disease.

This chain links TRBV19 with TRBJ1-5, with TRBD1 identical over 7 bases. CDR1 LNHDA and CDR2 SQIVND come from the germline V gene (reference sequence). The CDR3 is made up of 15 amino acids. The V segment lost 4 bases and the J segment 8 bases; nucleotides outside the gene matches: 11. The DNA for the CDR3 is TGTGCCAGTAGTACCTTACGACAGGGCCTCAAGCCCCAGCATTTT. This codes for CASSTLRQGLKPQHF.

Regarding this clone: Other DNA sequences in this specimen translate into the identical CDR3. The chain employs TRBV9 and TRBJ2-1, with 8 nucleotides matching TRBD1. With V trimmed by 3 bases and J by 0 bases, 2 bases remained unmatched. The CDR3 contains 15 residues. Germline V gene lookup returns CDR1 SGDLS and CDR2 YYNGEE. The CDR3 nucleotides read TGTGCCAGCAGCGGACAGGGGAGCTCCTACAATGAGCAGTTCTTC. This sequence encodes CASSGQGSSYNEQFF. Full variable domain (remainder filled in from reference TRBV9 and TRBJ2-1): DSGVTQTPKHLITATGQRVTLRCSPRSGDLSVYWYQQSLDQGLQFLIQYYNGEERAKGNILERFSAQQFPDLHSELNLSSLELGDSALYFCASSGQGSSYNEQFFGPGTRLTVL.

The chain couples TRBV9 to TRBJ2-7, with D maybe TRBD1 (5 bases). The germline V gene has CDR1 SGDLS and CDR2 YYNGEE. The CDR3 totals 13 residues. V lost 4 bases, J lost 5 bases, and 13 bases lay in between. The CDR3: CASSPRTSHEQYF. As DNA, the CDR3 is TGTGCCAGCAGCCCGCGGACATCTCACGAGCAGTACTTC.

The chain recombines TRBV29-1 with TRBJ2-7; D is unresolved. V was trimmed by 4 bases and J by 0 bases, leaving 13 bases between them. Per the germline V gene, CDR1 is SQVTM and CDR2 is ANQGSEA. The CDR3 runs to 14 residues. In nucleotides, the CDR3 is TGCAGCGTTGTTCAGGTATCCGGCTCCTACGAGCAGTACTTC. It encodes CSVVQVSGSYEQYF.

The chain uses TRBV9 and TRBJ2-1; 8 bases fit TRBD1. This CDR3 has 15 amino acids. V dropped 0 bases and J dropped 6; count of bases not matched to a gene: 5. Germline V gene lookup returns CDR1 SGDLS and CDR2 YYNGEE. CDR3 protein: CASSVGGQVSNEQFF. CDR3 DNA: TGTGCCAGCAGCGTAGGGGGACAGGTGTCCAATGAGCAGTTCTTC.

V usage is TRBV7-6 and J usage is TRBJ1-2, with TRBD1 identical over 8 bases. The V gene's germline CDR1 is SGHVS and CDR2 FNYEAQ. V trimming: 5 bases; J trimming: 6 bases; junction bases outside the gene matches: 8. The CDR3 consists of 14 residues. CDR3 region: CASSLSLQGDGYTF. CDR3 DNA sequence: TGTGCCAGCAGCCTTAGCTTACAGGGGGATGGCTACACCTTC.

This clone has only one observation. The chain couples TRBV7-9 to TRBJ1-5; D is ambiguous. CDR3 length: 12 residues. Germline assignment: CDR1 SEHNR and CDR2 FQNEAQ (reference sequence). V was shortened by 4 bases and J by 3 bases, with 4 bases between the two germline ends. The DNA for the CDR3 is TGTGCCAGCAGCTCAAACAATCAGCCCCAGCATTTT. It codes for CASSSNNQPQHF.

This clone was seen more than once but under ten times. CDR3 DNA sequence: TGTGCCAGCACGGGACAGACCTACAATGAGCAGTTCTTC. This encodes CASTGQTYNEQFF. The genes are TRBV6-6 and TRBJ2-1; 7 bases map to TRBD1. CDR1 and CDR2 (germline): MNHNY, SVGAGI (reference sequence). J lost 2 bases, V lost 7 bases, and 2 bases had no gene match. The CDR3 contains 13 residues.

The chain has TRBV14 and TRBJ2-1, with D maybe TRBD1 (5 bases). V was pared by 10 bases and J by 0 bases, with 13 bases between. Germline-derived CDR1 and CDR2 are SGHDN and FVKESK. This CDR3 is built from 14 residues. This CDR3 reads CATSQVNSYNEQFF. The CDR3, as DNA: TGTGCCACATCACAGGTTAACTCCTACAATGAGCAGTTCTTC.

This clone came up a few times. The chain joins TRBV7-3 to TRBJ2-1; D uncertain. Germline CDR1 reads SGHTA; CDR2 reads FQGTGA. Trimming stripped 3 bases from V and 0 bases from J, with 9 bases between. There are 15 residues in the CDR3. The CDR3 is CASSFDSSSYNEQFF. CDR3 DNA: TGTGCCAGCAGCTTCGACTCGAGCTCCTACAATGAGCAGTTCTTC.

The chain employs TRBV10-3 and TRBJ2-7; 9 nucleotides agree with TRBD1. The CDR3 totals 14 residues. The germline CDR1 and CDR2 sequences are ENHRY and SYGVKD. Trimming cost V 6 bases and J 6 bases; bases outside gene matches: 9. The CDR3 sequence: CAIRTGTGNGEQYF. The CDR3 coding sequence is TGTGCCATCAGAACCGGGACAGGGAATGGCGAGCAGTACTTC.

This sequence joins TRBV11-3 and TRBJ2-3; TRBD2 is a possible D gene (6 bases). Germline CDR1 reads SGHNT; CDR2 reads YENEEA. There are 13 residues in the CDR3. V was clipped by 5 bases and J by 10 bases, with 16 bases between them. DNA of the CDR3: TGTGCCAGCAGCATACGACTAGTGGAAGCGCAGTATTTT. Its translation is CASSIRLVEAQYF.

This chain uses TRBV6-5 with TRBJ1-1; D is possibly TRBD1 (6 bases). The germline V gene has CDR1 MNHEY and CDR2 SVGAGI. With 7 bases removed from V and 3 bases from J, the gap between germline ends came to 15 bases. There are 14 residues in the CDR3. Here the CDR3 DNA reads TGTGCCAGCACCCCGTTGGGGGCGGACACTGAAGCTTTCTTT. This translates into CASTPLGADTEAFF.

The chain employs TRBV19 and TRBJ2-3; 10 nucleotides align to TRBD2. The V gene's germline CDR1 is LNHDA and CDR2 SQIVND (reference sequence). The CDR3 covers 15 residues. The V and J ends lost 8 bases and 6 bases, in that order; junction bases with no gene match: 11. The CDR3 bases are TGTGCCAGTGGAAGGACTAGCGGTATTATTGATACGCAGTATTTT. Residues: CASGRTSGIIDTQYF. The whole variable domain, filled in from reference TRBV19 and TRBJ2-3, reads DGGITQSPKYLFRKEGQNVTLSCEQNLNHDAMYWYRQDPGQGLRLIYYSQIVNDFQKGDIAEGYSVSREKKESFPLTVTSAQKNPTAFYLCASGRTSGIIDTQYFGPGTRLTVL.